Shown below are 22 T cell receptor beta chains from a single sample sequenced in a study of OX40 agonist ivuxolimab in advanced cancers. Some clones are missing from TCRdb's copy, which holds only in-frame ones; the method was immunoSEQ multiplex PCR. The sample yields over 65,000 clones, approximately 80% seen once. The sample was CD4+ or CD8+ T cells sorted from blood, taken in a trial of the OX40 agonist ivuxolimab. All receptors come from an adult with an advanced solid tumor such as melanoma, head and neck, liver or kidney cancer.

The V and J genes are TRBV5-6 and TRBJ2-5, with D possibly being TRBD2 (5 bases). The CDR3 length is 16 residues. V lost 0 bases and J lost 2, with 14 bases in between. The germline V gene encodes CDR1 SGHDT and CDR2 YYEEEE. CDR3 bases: TGTGCCAGCAGCTTGGTGGGTCCGACGGGGCAAGAGACCCAGTACTTC. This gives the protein CASSLVGPTGQETQYF.

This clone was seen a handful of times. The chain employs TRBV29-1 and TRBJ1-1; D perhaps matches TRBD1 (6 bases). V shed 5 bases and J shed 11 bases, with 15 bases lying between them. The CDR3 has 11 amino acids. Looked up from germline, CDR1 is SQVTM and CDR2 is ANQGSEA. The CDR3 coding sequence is TGCAGCGTTCCTGGGCGGGGGGCGGCTTTCTTT. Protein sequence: CSVPGRGAAFF.

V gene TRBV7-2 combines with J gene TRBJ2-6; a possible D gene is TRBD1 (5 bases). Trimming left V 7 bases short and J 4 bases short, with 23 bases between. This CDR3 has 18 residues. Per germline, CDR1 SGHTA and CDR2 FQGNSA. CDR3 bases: TGTGCCAGCACCAATAAAACCCCAGGGCGGACCGGGGCCAACGTCCTGACTTTC. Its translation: CASTNKTPGRTGANVLTF.

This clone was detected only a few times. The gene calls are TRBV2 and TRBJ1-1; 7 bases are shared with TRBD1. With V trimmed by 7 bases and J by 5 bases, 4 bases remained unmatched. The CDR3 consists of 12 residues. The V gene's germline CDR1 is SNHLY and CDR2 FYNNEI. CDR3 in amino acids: CASMKQGTEAFF. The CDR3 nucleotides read TGTGCCAGCATGAAACAGGGGACTGAAGCTTTCTTT.

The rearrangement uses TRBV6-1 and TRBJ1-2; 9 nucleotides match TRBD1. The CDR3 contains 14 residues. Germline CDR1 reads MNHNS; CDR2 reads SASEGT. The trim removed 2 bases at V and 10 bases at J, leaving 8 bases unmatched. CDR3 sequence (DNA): TGTGCCAGCAGTGAAAAGGGGGGACAGGGTGTCTACACCTTC. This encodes CASSEKGGQGVYTF.

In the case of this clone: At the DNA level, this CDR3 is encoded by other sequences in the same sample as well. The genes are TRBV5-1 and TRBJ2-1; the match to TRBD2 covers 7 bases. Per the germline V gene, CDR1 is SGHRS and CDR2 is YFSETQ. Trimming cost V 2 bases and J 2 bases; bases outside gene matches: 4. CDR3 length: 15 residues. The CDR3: CASSFIAGAYNEQFF. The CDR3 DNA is TGCGCCAGCAGCTTTATCGCGGGGGCCTACAATGAGCAGTTCTTC.

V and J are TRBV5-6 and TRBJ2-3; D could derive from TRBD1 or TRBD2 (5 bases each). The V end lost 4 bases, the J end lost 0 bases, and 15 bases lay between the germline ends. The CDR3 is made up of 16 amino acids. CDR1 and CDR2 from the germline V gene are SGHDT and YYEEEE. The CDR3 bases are TGTGCCAGCAGCCCGGGGACGGGAACTAGCACAGATACGCAGTATTTT. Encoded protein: CASSPGTGTSTDTQYF.

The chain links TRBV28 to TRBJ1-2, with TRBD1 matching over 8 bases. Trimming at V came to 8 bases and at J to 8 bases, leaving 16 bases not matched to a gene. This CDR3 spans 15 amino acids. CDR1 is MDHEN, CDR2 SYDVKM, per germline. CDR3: CASDLGRQGARGYTF. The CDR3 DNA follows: TGTGCCAGCGACTTGGGTCGTCAGGGGGCGCGAGGCTACACCTTC.

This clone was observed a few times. The CDR3 is CASSLGGVSNEQFF. The CDR3 DNA reads as TGTGCCAGCAGCTTAGGAGGAGTGTCGAATGAGCAGTTCTTC. The chain uses TRBV7-2 and TRBJ2-1; D call uncertain. Germline CDR1 reads SGHTA; CDR2 reads FQGNSA. This CDR3 is built from 14 residues. Trimming took off 1 base at V and 7 bases at J, with 11 bases between the two ends.

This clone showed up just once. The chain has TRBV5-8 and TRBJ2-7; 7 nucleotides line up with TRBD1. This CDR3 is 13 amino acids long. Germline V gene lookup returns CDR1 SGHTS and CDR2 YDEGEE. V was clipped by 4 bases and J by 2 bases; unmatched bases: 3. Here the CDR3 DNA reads TGTGCCAGCAGCGCCGACAGGGCCTACGAGCAGTACTTC. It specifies CASSADRAYEQYF.

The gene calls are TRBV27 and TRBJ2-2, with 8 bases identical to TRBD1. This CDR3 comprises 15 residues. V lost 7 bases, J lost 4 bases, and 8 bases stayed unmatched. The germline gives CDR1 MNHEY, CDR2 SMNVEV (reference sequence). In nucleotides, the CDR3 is TGTGCCAGCACCATAGGGGGGACAGGCACCGGGGAGCTGTTTTTT. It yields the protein CASTIGGTGTGELFF.

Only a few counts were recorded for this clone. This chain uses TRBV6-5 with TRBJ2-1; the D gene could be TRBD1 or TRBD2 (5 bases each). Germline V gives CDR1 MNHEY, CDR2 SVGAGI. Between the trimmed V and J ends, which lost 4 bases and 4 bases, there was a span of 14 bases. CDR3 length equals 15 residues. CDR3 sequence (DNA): TGTGCCAGCAGTTCTCGTTTGGGGGAGTACAATGAGCAGTTCTTC. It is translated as CASSSRLGEYNEQFF.

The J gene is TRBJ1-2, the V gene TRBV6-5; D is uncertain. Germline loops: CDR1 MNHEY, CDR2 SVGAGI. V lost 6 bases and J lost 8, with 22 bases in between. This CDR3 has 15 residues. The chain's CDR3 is CASSLSGSVKVGYTF. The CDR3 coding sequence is TGTGCCAGCAGCTTATCGGGCTCAGTGAAAGTCGGCTACACCTTC.

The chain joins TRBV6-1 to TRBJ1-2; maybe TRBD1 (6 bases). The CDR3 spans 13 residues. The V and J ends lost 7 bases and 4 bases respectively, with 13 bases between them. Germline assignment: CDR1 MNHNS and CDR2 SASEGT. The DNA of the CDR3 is TGTGCCAGCATTCCGACAGGAACCTATGGCTACACCTTC. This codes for CASIPTGTYGYTF.

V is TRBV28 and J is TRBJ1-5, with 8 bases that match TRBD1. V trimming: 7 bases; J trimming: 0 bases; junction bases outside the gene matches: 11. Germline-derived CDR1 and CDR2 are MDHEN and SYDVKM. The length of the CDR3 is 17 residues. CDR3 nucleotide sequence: TGTGCCAGCACCCAACAGGGGGAATGGTATAGCAATCAGCCCCAGCATTTT. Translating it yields CASTQQGEWYSNQPQHF.

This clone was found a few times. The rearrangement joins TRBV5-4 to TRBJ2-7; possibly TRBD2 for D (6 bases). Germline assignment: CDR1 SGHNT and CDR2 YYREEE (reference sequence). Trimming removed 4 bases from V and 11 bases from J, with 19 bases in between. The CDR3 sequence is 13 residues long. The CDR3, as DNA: TGTGCCAGCAGCCTCGGGAGTGCGGGGACCAAGTACTTC. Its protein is CASSLGSAGTKYF.

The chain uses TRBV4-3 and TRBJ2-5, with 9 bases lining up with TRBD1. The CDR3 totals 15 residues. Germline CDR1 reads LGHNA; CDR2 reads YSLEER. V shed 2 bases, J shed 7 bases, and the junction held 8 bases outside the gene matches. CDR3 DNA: TGCGCCAGCAGCCAAACCCCGGACAGGGGAGGGACCCAGTACTTC. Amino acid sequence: CASSQTPDRGGTQYF.

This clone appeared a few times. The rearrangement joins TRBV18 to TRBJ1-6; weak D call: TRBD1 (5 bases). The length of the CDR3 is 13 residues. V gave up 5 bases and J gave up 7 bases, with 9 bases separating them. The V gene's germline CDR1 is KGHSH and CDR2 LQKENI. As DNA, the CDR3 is TGTGCCAGCTCAACGGGGGGGAATTCACCCCTCCACTTT. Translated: CASSTGGNSPLHF.

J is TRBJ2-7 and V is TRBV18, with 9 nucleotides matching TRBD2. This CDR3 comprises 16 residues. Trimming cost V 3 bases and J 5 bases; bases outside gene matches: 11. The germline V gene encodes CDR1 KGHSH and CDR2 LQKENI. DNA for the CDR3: TGTGCCAGCTCACCGTTTGCGGGAGGGCCGGGCCACGAGCAGTACTTC. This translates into CASSPFAGGPGHEQYF. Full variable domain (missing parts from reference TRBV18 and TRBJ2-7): NAGVMQNPRHLVRRRGQEARLRCSPMKGHSHVYWYRQLPEEGLKFMVYLQKENIIDESGMPKERFSAEFPKEGPSILRIQQVVRGDSAAYFCASSPFAGGPGHEQYFGPGTRLTVT.

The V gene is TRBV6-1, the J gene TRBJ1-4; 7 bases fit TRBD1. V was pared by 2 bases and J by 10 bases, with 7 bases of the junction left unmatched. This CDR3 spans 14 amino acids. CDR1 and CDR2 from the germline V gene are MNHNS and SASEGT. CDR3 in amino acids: CASSEPRGARKLFF. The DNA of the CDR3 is TGTGCCAGCAGTGAACCCAGGGGGGCGCGAAAACTGTTTTTT.

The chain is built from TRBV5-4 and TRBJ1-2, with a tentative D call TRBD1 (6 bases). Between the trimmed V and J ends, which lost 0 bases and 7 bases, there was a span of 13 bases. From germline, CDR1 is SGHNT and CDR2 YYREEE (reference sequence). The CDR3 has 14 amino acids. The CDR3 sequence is CASSLAQGGGGYTF. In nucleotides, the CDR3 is TGTGCCAGCAGCTTGGCTCAGGGAGGGGGTGGCTACACCTTC.

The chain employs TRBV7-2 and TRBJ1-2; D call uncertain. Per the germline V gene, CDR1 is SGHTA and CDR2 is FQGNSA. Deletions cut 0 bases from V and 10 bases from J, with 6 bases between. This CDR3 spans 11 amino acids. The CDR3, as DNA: TGTGCCAGCAGCTTAGCGAGAGACTACACCTTC. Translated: CASSLARDYTF.